The 17 T cell receptor beta chains given below trace back to one sample, sequenced in a study of PD-L1 blockade in urothelial cancer. Measured with immunoSEQ multiplex PCR; TCRdb has only the in-frame clones, and not every one. The sample shows tens of thousands of clones, 75% to 85% of them seen only once. Time point: pretreatment peripheral blood. The specimen was PBMCs, collected around atezolizumab (anti-PD-L1) treatment. These receptors were taken from a man aged 65-85 years with urothelial cancer.

The DNA of the CDR3 is TGTGCCTGGAGATATGGCGGAGTCTCCTACGAGCAGTACTTC. Translated: CAWRYGGVSYEQYF. The chain links TRBV30 to TRBJ2-7, with no clear D. Between the trimmed V and J ends, which lost 3 bases and 0 bases, there was a span of 12 bases. In germline, CDR1 is GTSNPN, CDR2 SVGIG (reference sequence). The CDR3 has 14 amino acids. Full variable domain (outside the CDR3, taken from reference TRBV30 and TRBJ2-7): SQTIHQWPATLVQPVGSPLSLECTVEGTSNPNLYWYRQAAGRGLQLLFYSVGIGQISSEVPQNLSASRPQDRQFILSSKKLLLSDSGFYLCAWRYGGVSYEQYFGPGTRLTVT.

The chain links TRBV5-1 to TRBJ2-2; TRBD2 matches at 10 bases. Germline V gene lookup returns CDR1 SGHRS and CDR2 YFSETQ. The CDR3 runs to 16 residues. Trimming at V came to 1 base and at J to 2 bases, leaving 2 bases not matched to a gene. CDR3 loop: CASSLRLAGNTGELFF. In DNA, the CDR3 is TGCGCCAGCAGCTTGAGACTAGCGGGCAACACCGGGGAGCTGTTTTTT.

This sequence joins TRBV19 and TRBJ2-1, with 8 bases lining up with TRBD1. Germline V gene data show CDR1 as LNHDA and CDR2 as SQIVND (reference sequence). Trimming removed 3 bases from V and 8 bases from J; junction bases left unmatched: 6. The CDR3 has 14 residues. The CDR3 region has the DNA TGTGCCAGTAGTATTAAAGGACAGGGTTATGAGCAGTTCTTC. This sequence encodes CASSIKGQGYEQFF.

The chain recombines TRBV4-2 with TRBJ1-1; D might be TRBD1 (6 bases). This CDR3 region has 15 residues. Germline V gene data show CDR1 as LGHNA and CDR2 as YNFKEQ. V was cut by 1 base and J by 8 bases, with 17 bases left in between. The CDR3 loop is CASSQGKGQSTEAFF. The CDR3 DNA sequence: TGTGCCAGCAGCCAAGGGAAAGGACAGTCAACGGAAGCTTTCTTT.

This chain joins TRBV5-1 and TRBJ1-2; TRBD1 agrees at 7 bases. CDR1 SGHRS and CDR2 YFSETQ come from the germline V gene. The length of the CDR3 is 14 residues. The V segment lost 4 bases and the J segment 6 bases; nucleotides outside the gene matches: 9. CDR3 sequence: CASSPGTDRDGYTF. The DNA of the CDR3 is TGCGCCAGCAGCCCCGGGACAGATAGGGATGGCTACACCTTC. Filled out from reference TRBV5-1 and TRBJ1-2, the complete variable domain reads KAGVTQTPRYLIKTRGQQVTLSCSPISGHRSVSWYQQTPGQGLQFLFEYFSETQRNKGNFPGRFSGRQFSNSRSEMNVSTLELGDSALYLCASSPGTDRDGYTFGSGTRLTVV.

This chain joins TRBV2 and TRBJ2-1; D perhaps matches TRBD2 (6 bases). Germline CDR1 and CDR2: SNHLY and FYNNEI. V shed 8 bases and J shed 4 bases, with 21 bases lying between them. The CDR3 sequence is 16 residues long. CDR3 sequence (DNA): TGTGCCAGCGGGGGGACGGACCCGCTTACTTACAATGAGCAGTTCTTC. This gives the protein CASGGTDPLTYNEQFF.

The chain uses TRBV6-6 and TRBJ2-7; 9 bases are shared with TRBD1. The CDR3 is made up of 14 amino acids. Germline V gene data show CDR1 as MNHNY and CDR2 as SVGAGI (reference sequence). V was pared by 2 bases and J by 3 bases, with 2 bases of the junction left unmatched. CDR3 region: CASSYRDRDYEQYF. CDR3 DNA: TGTGCCAGCAGTTACCGGGACAGGGACTACGAGCAGTACTTC.

V usage is TRBV6-6 and J usage is TRBJ2-3; TRBD1 might be the D (6 bases). Trimming left V 2 bases short and J 2 bases short, with 8 bases between. The CDR3 runs 14 residues. Looked up from germline, CDR1 is MNHNY and CDR2 is SVGAGI (reference sequence). The CDR3: CASSYGTNTDTQYF. The DNA for the CDR3 is TGTGCCAGCAGTTACGGGACAAACACAGATACGCAGTATTTT.

The rearrangement joins TRBV11-2 to TRBJ2-3; D might be TRBD1 (6 bases). Trimming cost V 6 bases and J 7 bases, with 11 bases left between them. Germline V lookup: CDR1 SGHAT, CDR2 FQNNGV. This CDR3 has 12 residues. Here the CDR3 DNA reads TGTGCCAGCAGGACGGGACAATATACGCAGTATTTT. Its protein product is CASRTGQYTQYF.

The chain couples TRBV27 to TRBJ1-1, with TRBD1 matching 11 bases. CDR3 length: 17 residues. Trimming took 4 bases from V and 7 from J; bases not matched to a gene: 14. Germline V lookup: CDR1 MNHEY, CDR2 SMNVEV (reference sequence). The CDR3 spells CASSSPALRTGGGEAFF. Here the CDR3 DNA reads TGTGCCAGCAGTTCACCAGCTCTAAGGACAGGGGGCGGTGAAGCTTTCTTT.

This chain uses TRBV29-1 with TRBJ2-2; maybe TRBD2 (6 bases). The CDR3 runs 15 residues. The V gene lost 5 bases and the J gene lost 1 base, with 14 bases spanning the gap. In germline, CDR1 is SQVTM, CDR2 ANQGSEA. The CDR3 reads CSVILGLQNTGELFF. DNA of the CDR3: TGCAGCGTTATCCTGGGACTCCAGAACACCGGGGAGCTGTTTTTT.

This clone was counted a few times. This chain connects TRBV5-4 to TRBJ2-3, with 9 bases aligning to TRBD2. V shed 0 bases, J shed 2 bases, and the junction held 4 bases outside the gene matches. Germline assignment: CDR1 SGHNT and CDR2 YYREEE (reference sequence). CDR3 length: 16 amino acids. In DNA form, the CDR3 reads TGTGCCAGCAGCTTGGATAGCGGGGGATCCACAGATACGCAGTATTTT. The encoded protein is CASSLDSGGSTDTQYF.

V and J are TRBV4-2 and TRBJ2-2; the D is unclear. Germline loops: CDR1 LGHNA, CDR2 YNFKEQ. The CDR3 spans 18 residues. V was pared by 0 bases and J by 2 bases, with 16 bases between. CDR3 sequence (DNA): TGTGCCAGCAGCCAAGACCTACCACGTATGGTCAACACCGGGGAGCTGTTTTTT. Translating gives CASSQDLPRMVNTGELFF.

This chain joins TRBV11-3 and TRBJ2-2; 13 bases map to TRBD2. Germline CDR1 is SGHNT and CDR2 is YENEEA. Unmatched junction bases numbered 5, after V lost 1 base and J lost 0 bases. The CDR3 spans 19 residues. The CDR3 coding sequence is TGTGCCAGCAGCTTAGTCTGGACTAGCGGGGGACCGAACACCGGGGAGCTGTTTTTT. Its protein is CASSLVWTSGGPNTGELFF. The full variable domain, in which reference TRBV11-3 and TRBJ2-2 provide the parts outside the CDR3, is EAGVVQSPRYKIIEKKQPVAFWCNPISGHNTLYWYLQNLGQGPELLIRYENEEAVDDSQLPKDRFSAERLKGVDSTLKIQPAELGDSAVYLCASSLVWTSGGPNTGELFFGEGSRLTVL.

V gene TRBV15 combines with J gene TRBJ2-5; TRBD2 agrees at 11 bases. The length of the CDR3 is 16 residues. Germline V gives CDR1 LNHNV, CDR2 YYDKDF (reference sequence). With V trimmed by 3 bases and J by 4 bases, 7 bases remained unmatched. CDR3 region: CATSRRVAGGLETQYF. The DNA of the CDR3 is TGTGCCACCAGCAGGAGGGTAGCGGGGGGGCTAGAGACCCAGTACTTC.

In its sample, this clone was seen once. The germline gene is not matched at one end of the junction; a read error may be the cause. The chain links TRBV6-1 to TRBJ1-2; 8 nucleotides match TRBD1. The CDR3 is 12 amino acids. CDR1 MNHNS and CDR2 SASEGT come from the germline V gene. CDR3 DNA sequence: TGTGCCAGCAGGGTGGGACAGGAAAGGGATCACTTC. This gives the protein CASRVGQERDHF.

This chain uses TRBV6-4 with TRBJ2-5, with D possibly TRBD2 on 5 matching bases. The germline V and J ends were trimmed by 2 bases and 5 bases, with 15 bases remaining between them. This CDR3 has 15 amino acids. From germline, CDR1 is MRHNA and CDR2 SNTAGT. DNA for the CDR3: TGTGCCAGCAGTGACACGAGAGAGGGTATGGAGACCCAGTACTTC. Protein product: CASSDTREGMETQYF.